The entry below describes one T cell receptor beta chain. Its antigen is currently unknown. These data are taken from a study of shared clonotypes between healthy human individuals. General study points: Across four donors, naive CD4 shared roughly 5%, naive CD8 around 4%, memory CD4 roughly 2.3%, memory CD8 approximately 0.4%. Clonotype sharing among donors was thought likely to change with sequencing depth. In the sorted subsets, rarefaction showed sequencing was incomplete despite large depth.

V dropped 5 bases and J dropped 6 bases, with 19 bases sitting between them. There are 15 residues in the CDR3. Germline loops: CDR1 SGHAT, CDR2 FQNNGV. The run depth of the assay was deep. The data were produced by immunoSEQ multiplex PCR, yet TCRdb's version contains in-frame clones alone and is incomplete. The sample lists hundreds of thousands of clones; approximately 79% were seen once. Source material: memory CD4+ T cells sorted from blood. The subset was: CD45RA-negative fraction. The receptor comes from a man between 25 and 39 years old in good health. This chain joins TRBV11-2 and TRBJ1-1; D might be TRBD1 (5 bases). The CDR3 region has the DNA TGTGCCAGCAGCATTACCGGGACCCCATCGGCTGAAGCTTTCTTT. It codes for CASSITGTPSAEAFF.